This TCR beta chain was identified during a study of blood T cells in healthy people across ages. Study-wide points: Estimated diversity that came from one million T cells was considered an underestimate.

This clonotype was counted ten times or more. Its antigen is unidentified. It was approximately 10 milliliters of peripheral blood that were drawn from each donor. Trimming left V 4 bases short and J 3 bases short, with 13 bases between. Per the germline V gene, CDR1 is SQVTM and CDR2 is ANQGSEA. The CDR3 has 13 amino acids. Primed by a sample-barcoded 5' primer and a J-beta primer mix, a second PCR proceeded for roughly 6 to 12 cycles. TCRdb reprocessed the 5' RACE reads with MiXCR, giving one entry per CDR3 protein. The sample has 550,000 to 750,000 distinct CDR3 sequences, around 20% seen once; the top ten hold more than 3%.

Sequencing was carried out using blood. The rearrangement links TRBV29-1 to TRBJ2-7, with D possibly matching TRBD2 (5 bases). The receptor was derived from a man aged 65 to 85 in good health. This chain's CDR3 is CSVGDERNYEQYF. CDR3 DNA sequence: TGCAGCGTTGGGGATGAGCGGAACTACGAGCAGTACTTC.